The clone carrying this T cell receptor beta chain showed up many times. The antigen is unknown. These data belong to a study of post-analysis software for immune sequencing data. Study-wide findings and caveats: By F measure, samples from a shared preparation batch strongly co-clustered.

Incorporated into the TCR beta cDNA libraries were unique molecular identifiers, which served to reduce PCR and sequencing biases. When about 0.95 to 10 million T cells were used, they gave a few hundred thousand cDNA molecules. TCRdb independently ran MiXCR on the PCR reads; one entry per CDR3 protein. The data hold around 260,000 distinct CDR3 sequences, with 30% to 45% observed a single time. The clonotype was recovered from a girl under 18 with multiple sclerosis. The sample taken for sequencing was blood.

The CDR3 coding sequence is TGTGCCAGCAGCTTAAGCTCAGGACTAGTGGGCACAGATACGCAGTATTTT. Its protein product is CASSLSSGLVGTDTQYF. V is TRBV7-6 and J is TRBJ2-3, with 7 bases fitting TRBD2. Germline V gene sequence: CDR1 SGHVS, CDR2 FNYEAQ. The CDR3 runs 17 residues. V lost 2 bases to trimming and J lost 1 base; unmatched junction nucleotides: 9.